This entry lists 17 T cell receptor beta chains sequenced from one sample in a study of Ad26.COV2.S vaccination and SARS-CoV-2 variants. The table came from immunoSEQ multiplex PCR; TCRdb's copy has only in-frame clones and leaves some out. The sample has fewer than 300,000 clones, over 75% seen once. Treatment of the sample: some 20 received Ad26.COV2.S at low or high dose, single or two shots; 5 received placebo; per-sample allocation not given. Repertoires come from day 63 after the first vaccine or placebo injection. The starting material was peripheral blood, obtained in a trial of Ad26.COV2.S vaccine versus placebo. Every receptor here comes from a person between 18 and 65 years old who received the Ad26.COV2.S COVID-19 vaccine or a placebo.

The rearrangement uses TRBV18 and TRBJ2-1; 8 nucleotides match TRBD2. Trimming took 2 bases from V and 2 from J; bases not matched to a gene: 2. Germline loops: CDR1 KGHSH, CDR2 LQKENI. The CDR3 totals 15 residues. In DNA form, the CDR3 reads TGTGCCAGCTCACCAGGGCGGGAGGCCTACAATGAGCAGTTCTTC. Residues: CASSPGREAYNEQFF.

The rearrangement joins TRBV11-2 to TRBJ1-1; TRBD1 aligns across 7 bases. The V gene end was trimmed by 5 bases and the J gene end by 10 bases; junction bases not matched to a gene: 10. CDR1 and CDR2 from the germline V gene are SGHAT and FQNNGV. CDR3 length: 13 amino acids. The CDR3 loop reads CASSRVDRVRAFF. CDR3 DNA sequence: TGTGCCAGCAGCCGAGTTGACAGGGTGAGAGCTTTCTTT.

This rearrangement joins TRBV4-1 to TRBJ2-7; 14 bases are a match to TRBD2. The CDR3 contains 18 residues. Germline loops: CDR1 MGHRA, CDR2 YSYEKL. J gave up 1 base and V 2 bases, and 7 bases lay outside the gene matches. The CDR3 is CASSQLGLAGDGSYEQYF. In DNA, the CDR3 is TGCGCCAGCAGCCAACTGGGACTAGCGGGAGATGGGTCCTACGAGCAGTACTTC.

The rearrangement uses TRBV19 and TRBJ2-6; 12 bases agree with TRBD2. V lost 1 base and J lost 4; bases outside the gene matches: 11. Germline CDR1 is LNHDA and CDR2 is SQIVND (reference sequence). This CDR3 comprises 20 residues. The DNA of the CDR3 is TGTGCCAGTAGTATAGGATTCCCTAGCGGGGGGGTGCCCGGGGCCAACGTCCTGACTTTC. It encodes CASSIGFPSGGVPGANVLTF.

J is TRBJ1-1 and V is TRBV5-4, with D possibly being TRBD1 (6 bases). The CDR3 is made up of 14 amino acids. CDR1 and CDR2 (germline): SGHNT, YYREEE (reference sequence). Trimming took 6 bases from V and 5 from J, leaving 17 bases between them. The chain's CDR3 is CASTLGGLGTEAFF. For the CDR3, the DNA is TGTGCCAGCACCCTGGGGGGGCTGGGTACTGAAGCTTTCTTT.

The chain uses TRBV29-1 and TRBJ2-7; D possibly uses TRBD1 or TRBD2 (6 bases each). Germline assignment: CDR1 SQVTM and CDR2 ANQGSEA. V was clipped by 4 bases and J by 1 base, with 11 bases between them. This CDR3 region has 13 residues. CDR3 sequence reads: CSVAGGDSYEQYF. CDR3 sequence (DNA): TGCAGCGTTGCCGGGGGCGATTCCTACGAGCAGTACTTC.

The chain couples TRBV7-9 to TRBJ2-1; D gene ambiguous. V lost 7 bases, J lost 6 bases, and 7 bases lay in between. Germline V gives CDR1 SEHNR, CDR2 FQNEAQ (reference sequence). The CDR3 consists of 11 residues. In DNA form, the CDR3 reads TGTGCCAGCACCTTGATCAATGAGCAGTTCTTC. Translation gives CASTLINEQFF.

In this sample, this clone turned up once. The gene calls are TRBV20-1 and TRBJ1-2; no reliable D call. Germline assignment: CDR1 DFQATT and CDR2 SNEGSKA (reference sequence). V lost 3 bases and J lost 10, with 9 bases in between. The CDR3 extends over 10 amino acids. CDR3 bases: TGCAGTGCTAGGTCCGGGGACTACACCTTC. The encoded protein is CSARSGDYTF.

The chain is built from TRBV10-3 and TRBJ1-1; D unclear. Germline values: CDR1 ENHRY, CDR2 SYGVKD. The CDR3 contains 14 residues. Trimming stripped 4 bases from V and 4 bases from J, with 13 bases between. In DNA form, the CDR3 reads TGTGCCATCAGTGGGGGTGAGCCTCTCACTGAAGCTTTCTTT. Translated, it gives CAISGGEPLTEAFF.

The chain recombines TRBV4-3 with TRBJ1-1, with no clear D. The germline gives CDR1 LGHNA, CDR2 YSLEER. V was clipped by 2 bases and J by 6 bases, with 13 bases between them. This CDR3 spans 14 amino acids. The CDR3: CASSQIDRHAEAFF. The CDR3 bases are TGCGCCAGCAGCCAAATCGACCGGCATGCTGAAGCTTTCTTT.

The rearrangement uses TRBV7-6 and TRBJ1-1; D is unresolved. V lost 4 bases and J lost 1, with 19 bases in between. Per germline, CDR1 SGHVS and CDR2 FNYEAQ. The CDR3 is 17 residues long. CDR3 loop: CASSYGNRVTPNTEAFF. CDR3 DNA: TGTGCCAGCAGCTACGGGAACCGGGTCACCCCGAACACTGAAGCTTTCTTT.

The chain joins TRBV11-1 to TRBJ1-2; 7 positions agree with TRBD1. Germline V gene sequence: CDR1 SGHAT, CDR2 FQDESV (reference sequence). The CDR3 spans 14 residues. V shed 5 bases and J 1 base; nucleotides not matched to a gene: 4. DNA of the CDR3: TGTGCCAGCAGCCATAACAGGGGTAACTATGGCTACACCTTC. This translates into CASSHNRGNYGYTF.

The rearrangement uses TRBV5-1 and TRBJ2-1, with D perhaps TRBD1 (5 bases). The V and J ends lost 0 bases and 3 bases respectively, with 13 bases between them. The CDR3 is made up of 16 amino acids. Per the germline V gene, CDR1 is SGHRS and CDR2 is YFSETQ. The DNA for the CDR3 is TGCGCCAGCAGCTTGGCAGGGCAGAACTACTACAATGAGCAGTTCTTC. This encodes CASSLAGQNYYNEQFF. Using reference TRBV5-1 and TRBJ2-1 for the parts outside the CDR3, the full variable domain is KAGVTQTPRYLIKTRGQQVTLSCSPISGHRSVSWYQQTPGQGLQFLFEYFSETQRNKGNFPGRFSGRQFSNSRSEMNVSTLELGDSALYLCASSLAGQNYYNEQFFGPGTRLTVL.

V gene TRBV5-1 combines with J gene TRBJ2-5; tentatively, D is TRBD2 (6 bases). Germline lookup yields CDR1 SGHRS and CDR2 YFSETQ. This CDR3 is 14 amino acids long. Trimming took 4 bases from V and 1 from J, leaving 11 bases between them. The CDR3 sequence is CASSLFGSQETQYF. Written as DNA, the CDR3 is TGCGCCAGCAGCCTCTTCGGGAGCCAAGAGACCCAGTACTTC.

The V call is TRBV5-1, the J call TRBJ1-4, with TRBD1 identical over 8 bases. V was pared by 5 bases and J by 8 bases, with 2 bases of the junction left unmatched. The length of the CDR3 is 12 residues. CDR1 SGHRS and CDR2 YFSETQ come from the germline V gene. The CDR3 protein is CASRQGEEKLFF. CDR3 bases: TGCGCCAGCAGACAGGGGGAGGAAAAACTGTTTTTT.

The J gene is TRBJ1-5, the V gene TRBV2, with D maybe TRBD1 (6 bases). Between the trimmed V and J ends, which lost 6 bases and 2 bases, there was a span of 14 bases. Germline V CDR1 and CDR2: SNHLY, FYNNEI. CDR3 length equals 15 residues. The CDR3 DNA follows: TGTGCCAGCAGAAAGGGGGGGAGCGGCAATCAGCCCCAGCATTTT. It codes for CASRKGGSGNQPQHF. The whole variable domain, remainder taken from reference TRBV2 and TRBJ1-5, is EPEVTQTPSHQVTQMGQEVILRCVPISNHLYFYWYRQILGQKVEFLVSFYNNEISEKSEIFDDQFSVERPDGSNFTLKIRSTKLEDSAMYFCASRKGGSGNQPQHFGDGTRLSIL.

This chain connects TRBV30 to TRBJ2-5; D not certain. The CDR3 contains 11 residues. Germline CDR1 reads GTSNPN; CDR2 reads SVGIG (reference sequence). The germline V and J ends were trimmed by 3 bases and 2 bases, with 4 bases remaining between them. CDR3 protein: CAWSGQETQYF. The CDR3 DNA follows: TGTGCCTGGAGCGGGCAAGAGACCCAGTACTTC.